The 28 T cell receptor beta chains in this list originate from one sample, sequenced in a study of OX40 agonist ivuxolimab in advanced cancers. Repertoires were generated with immunoSEQ multiplex PCR, while TCRdb's copy carries only in-frame clones and drops some. The table includes 87,000 or so clones, about 87% detected once. The specimen was CD4+ or CD8+ T cells sorted from blood, collected in a trial of the OX40 agonist ivuxolimab. The receptors shown here come from an adult with an advanced solid tumor such as melanoma, head and neck, liver or kidney cancer.

The J gene is TRBJ2-5, the V gene TRBV6-6; D is unclear. The CDR3 loop spans 12 amino acids. With 0 bases removed from V and 4 bases from J, the gap between germline ends came to 3 bases. The germline gives CDR1 MNHNY, CDR2 SVGAGI (reference sequence). The CDR3 protein is CASSYSIETQYF. CDR3 bases: TGTGCCAGCAGTTACTCTATAGAGACCCAGTACTTC.

The rearrangement joins TRBV25-1 to TRBJ2-4; weak D call: TRBD2 (6 bases). CDR3 length: 14 residues. V was pared by 6 bases and J by 8 bases, with 17 bases between. Germline CDR1 is MGHDK and CDR2 is SYGVNS. The CDR3 coding sequence is TGTGCCAGCAGGTCGCGGGGATCCGAGGACATTCAGTACTTC. Its translation: CASRSRGSEDIQYF.

V is TRBV5-4 and J is TRBJ2-2, with 9 bases that match TRBD1. V trimming: 4 bases; J trimming: 4 bases; junction bases outside the gene matches: 8. The length of the CDR3 is 16 residues. Germline V lookup: CDR1 SGHNT, CDR2 YYREEE (reference sequence). CDR3 region: CASSKGQGGFTGELFF. In DNA, the CDR3 is TGTGCCAGCAGCAAGGGACAGGGCGGGTTCACCGGGGAGCTGTTTTTT.

Remarks on this clone: This could be a read error, since a much larger clone is one nucleotide away. Here the CDR3 reads CASSLGQSYNEQFF. The CDR3 DNA is TGTGCCAGCAGCTTAGGACAGTCCTACAATGAGCAGTTCTTC. The rearrangement links TRBV7-9 to TRBJ2-1; a weak D match, TRBD1 (5 bases). Trimming pared 1 base from V and 1 base from J, leaving 5 bases between. Germline-derived CDR1 and CDR2 are SEHNR and FQNEAQ (reference sequence). The CDR3 extends over 14 amino acids.

This chain uses TRBV5-5 with TRBJ2-1; the D is unclear. CDR1 SGHKS and CDR2 YYEKEE come from the germline V gene (reference sequence). CDR3 length: 14 residues. Trimming pared 2 bases from V and 10 bases from J, leaving 16 bases between. In nucleotides, the CDR3 is TGTGCCAGCAGCTTACGCGCCGACTCGTGGGAGCAGTTCTTC. It encodes CASSLRADSWEQFF.

V and J are TRBV15 and TRBJ2-5; D gene unclear. The closer fit of TRBJ2-7 to the DNA end suggests the J call may be wrong. Looked up from germline, CDR1 is LNHNV and CDR2 is YYDKDF (reference sequence). CDR3 length equals 13 residues. CDR3 sequence (DNA): TGTGCCACCAGCAGGGGTATAGCCTACGAGCAGTACTTC. Protein sequence: CATSRGIAYEQYF.

In DNA form, the CDR3 reads TGTGCCACCAGCAGAGGGACGGGGGGCCCGGGCGAGCAGTTCTTC. Amino acid sequence: CATSRGTGGPGEQFF. The V call is TRBV15, the J call TRBJ2-1, with D possibly TRBD2 on 7 matching bases. Deletions cut 1 base from V and 10 bases from J, with 17 bases between. This CDR3 has 15 residues. Per the germline V gene, CDR1 is LNHNV and CDR2 is YYDKDF (reference sequence).

The chain couples TRBV18 to TRBJ1-2; TRBD1 matches 7 bases. Unmatched junction bases numbered 7, after V lost 1 base and J lost 2 bases. The CDR3 is made up of 16 amino acids. Germline CDR1 and CDR2: KGHSH and LQKENI. The DNA for the CDR3 is TGTGCCAGCTCACCACTCCTGGACAGGACAAACTATGGCTACACCTTC. This gives the protein CASSPLLDRTNYGYTF.

This chain links TRBV5-1 with TRBJ2-5; no definite D call. CDR1 SGHRS and CDR2 YFSETQ come from the germline V gene. The CDR3 consists of 14 residues. Trimming cost V 1 base and J 5 bases, with 12 bases left between them. The CDR3 region has the DNA TGCGCCAGCAGCTTGAAACGGTCCGGGGAGACCCAGTACTTC. This encodes CASSLKRSGETQYF.

Within the sample, this clone is medium-sized. This same CDR3 is encoded by further DNA sequences in the sample. The chain carries TRBV19 and TRBJ2-5; 7 bases match TRBD1. V lost 9 bases and J lost 4; bases outside the gene matches: 5. This CDR3 is built from 12 residues. Germline CDR1 reads LNHDA; CDR2 reads SQIVND (reference sequence). CDR3 region: CASSYRGETQYF. CDR3 sequence (DNA): TGTGCCAGCTCCTACAGGGGAGAGACCCAGTACTTC.

CDR3 loop: CAICRDSLFDEQFF. For the CDR3, the DNA is TGTGCCATTTGCCGGGACAGCCTTTTCGATGAGCAGTTCTTC. V gene TRBV10-3 combines with J gene TRBJ2-1; TRBD1 matches at 7 bases. Germline trimming cut 9 bases from V and 8 bases from J; bases unmatched to any gene: 13. The CDR3 sequence is 14 residues long. CDR1 and CDR2 from the germline V gene are ENHRY and SYGVKD.

This chain connects TRBV14 to TRBJ1-2; D is perhaps TRBD1 (5 bases). The CDR3 spans 15 residues. Germline assignment: CDR1 SGHDN and CDR2 FVKESK. Between the trimmed V and J ends, which lost 0 bases and 4 bases, there was a span of 12 bases. CDR3 amino acids: CASSQDSGRSYGYTF. In DNA form, the CDR3 reads TGTGCCAGCAGCCAAGATTCAGGGAGGAGCTATGGCTACACCTTC.

V usage is TRBV11-2 and J usage is TRBJ1-2; D is unresolved. This CDR3 region has 13 residues. In germline, CDR1 is SGHAT, CDR2 FQNNGV. Trimming pared 1 base from V and 5 bases from J, leaving 8 bases between. The CDR3 nucleotides read TGTGCCAGCAGCTTAGCCGGGAAATATGGCTACACCTTC. Encoded protein: CASSLAGKYGYTF.

The chain carries TRBV7-3 and TRBJ2-1; a weak D match, TRBD2 (5 bases). V was shortened by 1 base and J by 5 bases, with 15 bases between the two germline ends. The CDR3 contains 16 residues. Germline CDR1 and CDR2: SGHTA and FQGTGA. This chain's CDR3 is CASSLKPGLRDNEQFF. The CDR3 nucleotides read TGTGCCAGCAGCTTAAAACCTGGTCTGAGGGACAATGAGCAGTTCTTC.

To note about this clone: At one boundary the junction diverges from the germline segment, which might be a read error. The V and J genes are TRBV6-1 and TRBJ2-7, with 7 bases lining up with TRBD1. Looked up from germline, CDR1 is MNHNS and CDR2 is SASEGT. The length of the CDR3 is 14 residues. The CDR3 is CASGDRVKRYEQYF. The CDR3 DNA follows: TGTGCCAGCGGTGACAGGGTCAAACGCTACGAGCAGTACTTC.

This clone showed up just once. Here the CDR3 reads CASSPGRGAGDTQYF. The CDR3 DNA sequence: TGTGCCAGCAGCCCGGGGCGGGGGGCAGGAGATACGCAGTATTTT. This rearrangement joins TRBV11-2 to TRBJ2-3, with TRBD2 matching 8 bases. The ends lost 5 bases at V and 5 bases at J; junction bases unmatched: 9. Germline V CDR1 and CDR2: SGHAT, FQNNGV. CDR3 length: 15 residues.

This clone has a handful of counts. The chain links TRBV7-2 to TRBJ2-5, with 8 bases lining up with TRBD2. Germline CDR1 reads SGHTA; CDR2 reads FQGNSA. The CDR3 has 16 residues. J gave up 2 bases and V 5 bases, and 10 bases lay outside the gene matches. The CDR3 region has the DNA TGTGCCAGCAGCCCGCGGGCGGGGGGCCGTCAAGAGACCCAGTACTTC. Encoded protein: CASSPRAGGRQETQYF.

This sequence joins TRBV27 and TRBJ2-5, with 9 bases lining up with TRBD2. J gave up 3 bases and V 6 bases, and 5 bases lay outside the gene matches. The CDR3 contains 14 residues. From germline, CDR1 is MNHEY and CDR2 SMNVEV (reference sequence). DNA for the CDR3: TGTGCCAGCAGCACGACTAGCGGTGAAGAGACCCAGTACTTC. This translates into CASSTTSGEETQYF.

The rearrangement uses TRBV7-2 and TRBJ2-5; 7 bases fit TRBD1. Germline trimming cut 3 bases from V and 5 bases from J; bases unmatched to any gene: 6. The CDR3 contains 14 residues. Germline loops: CDR1 SGHTA, CDR2 FQGNSA. The CDR3 DNA follows: TGTGCCAGCAGCTTGACAGGGAGTAGGGAGACCCAGTACTTC. Protein product: CASSLTGSRETQYF.

This rearrangement joins TRBV18 to TRBJ2-7; maybe TRBD1 (6 bases). The CDR3 extends over 13 amino acids. V was trimmed by 6 bases and J by 2 bases, leaving 11 bases between them. Germline V gene lookup returns CDR1 KGHSH and CDR2 LQKENI. The CDR3 reads CASSGAPTYEQYF. In DNA, the CDR3 is TGTGCCAGCTCGGGGGCCCCTACCTACGAGCAGTACTTC.

The CDR3 spells CASSWGTEETQYF. The CDR3 DNA follows: TGTGCCAGCAGCTGGGGAACAGAAGAGACCCAGTACTTC. V gene TRBV5-5 combines with J gene TRBJ2-5; D is uncertain. The CDR3 contains 13 residues. V lost 3 bases and J 3 bases, leaving 9 bases between the germline ends. The germline gives CDR1 SGHKS, CDR2 YYEKEE (reference sequence).

The gene calls are TRBV6-5 and TRBJ2-7; D gene unclear. Germline-derived CDR1 and CDR2 are MNHEY and SVGAGI. The V end was cut by 0 bases, the J end by 4 bases, with 16 bases between. CDR3 size: 16 residues. CDR3 protein: CASSYSLPRDAYEQYF. In DNA, the CDR3 is TGTGCCAGCAGTTACTCTCTTCCGAGAGACGCATACGAGCAGTACTTC.

The rearrangement uses TRBV7-2 and TRBJ2-7; 10 bases line up with TRBD1. The CDR3 covers 14 residues. J was trimmed by 2 bases and V by 5 bases; bases with no gene match: 3. Germline V gene data show CDR1 as SGHTA and CDR2 as FQGNSA. CDR3 nucleotide sequence: TGTGCCAGCAGCGGGGACAGGGGCGCCTACGAGCAGTACTTC. Translating it yields CASSGDRGAYEQYF.

The gene calls are TRBV10-3 and TRBJ2-7; D is possibly TRBD2 (6 bases). Trimming took 10 bases from V and 0 from J, leaving 16 bases between them. This CDR3 is built from 14 residues. Looked up from germline, CDR1 is ENHRY and CDR2 is SYGVKD. In nucleotides, the CDR3 is TGTGCCACCCTCGGCGGGGCTTTCTCCTACGAGCAGTACTTC. It encodes CATLGGAFSYEQYF.

The CDR3: CASSPTLGGGETQYF. The CDR3 coding sequence is TGTGCCAGCAGCCCCACACTCGGGGGTGGGGAGACCCAGTACTTC. The rearrangement uses TRBV11-3 and TRBJ2-5; tentatively, D is TRBD2 (6 bases). V was pared by 5 bases and J by 5 bases, with 18 bases between. Germline CDR1 reads SGHNT; CDR2 reads YENEEA. The CDR3 has 15 amino acids.

The CDR3 DNA reads TGTGCCAGCAGTGAGGAGGGCCTACCTAGCAATCAGCCCCAGCATTTT. It specifies CASSEEGLPSNQPQHF. The chain combines TRBV28 with TRBJ1-5, with D hard to call. The V gene lost 5 bases and the J gene lost 0 bases, with 14 bases spanning the gap. Germline V CDR1 and CDR2: MDHEN, SYDVKM. The length of the CDR3 is 16 residues.

Note on this clone: A junction end diverges from the germline sequence, so it may reflect a read error. The chain employs TRBV7-7 and TRBJ2-1; D is perhaps TRBD2 (5 bases). The CDR3 contains 14 residues. Germline assignment: CDR1 SSHAT and CDR2 FNYEAQ (reference sequence). The CDR3 sequence is CASSLSGEGNEQFF. CDR3 sequence (DNA): TGTGCTAGCAGCTTATCTGGAGAGGGAAATGAGCAGTTCTTC.

The chain has TRBV19 and TRBJ1-1; D perhaps matches TRBD1 (6 bases). Germline V gene data show CDR1 as LNHDA and CDR2 as SQIVND (reference sequence). The CDR3 runs to 14 residues. V lost 3 bases and J 4 bases, leaving 12 bases between the germline ends. CDR3 residues: CASSIHEGGTEAFF. The CDR3 DNA reads as TGTGCCAGTAGTATTCATGAGGGGGGCACTGAAGCTTTCTTT. Full variable domain (outside the CDR3, taken from reference TRBV19 and TRBJ1-1): DGGITQSPKYLFRKEGQNVTLSCEQNLNHDAMYWYRQDPGQGLRLIYYSQIVNDFQKGDIAEGYSVSREKKESFPLTVTSAQKNPTAFYLCASSIHEGGTEAFFGQGTRLTVV.